The TCR beta chain described here comes from a study of blood T cells in healthy people across ages. No fewer than 6 micrograms of total RNA were isolated from every sample. Then a second PCR, running about 6 to 12 cycles, was carried out with a sample-barcoded 5' primer and a J-beta primer mix. TCRdb analysed the 5' RACE reads with MiXCR anew, one entry per CDR3 protein. The sample has around 1.7 million distinct CDR3 sequences; about 30% are singletons. Input material: blood. The receptor was derived from a woman younger than 45 in good health.

This chain's CDR3 is CASSSLPGNNQPQHF. CDR3 in DNA: TGCGCCAGCAGCTCTCTCCCGGGAAACAATCAGCCCCAGCATTTT. The chain joins TRBV5-1 to TRBJ1-5; D not resolved. From germline, CDR1 is SGHRS and CDR2 YFSETQ. The germline V and J ends were trimmed by 3 bases and 3 bases, with 13 bases remaining between them. The CDR3 runs to 15 residues.